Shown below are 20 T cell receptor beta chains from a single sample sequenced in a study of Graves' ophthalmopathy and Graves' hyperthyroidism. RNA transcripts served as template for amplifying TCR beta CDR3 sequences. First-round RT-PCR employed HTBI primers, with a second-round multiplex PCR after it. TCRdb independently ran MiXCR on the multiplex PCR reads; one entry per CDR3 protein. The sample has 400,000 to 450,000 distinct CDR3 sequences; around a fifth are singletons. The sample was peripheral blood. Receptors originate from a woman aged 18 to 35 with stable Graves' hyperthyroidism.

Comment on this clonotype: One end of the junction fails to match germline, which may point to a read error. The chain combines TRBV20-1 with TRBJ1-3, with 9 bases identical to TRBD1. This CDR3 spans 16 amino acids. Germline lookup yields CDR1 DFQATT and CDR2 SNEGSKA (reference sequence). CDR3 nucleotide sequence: TGCAGTGCCCCAACCCCGGGACAGGGCTCTGGAAACACCATATGGTTT. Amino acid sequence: CSAPTPGQGSGNTIWF.

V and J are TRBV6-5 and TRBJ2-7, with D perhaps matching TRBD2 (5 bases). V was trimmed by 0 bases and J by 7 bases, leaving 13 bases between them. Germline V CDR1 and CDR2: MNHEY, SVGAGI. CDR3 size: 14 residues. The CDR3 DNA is TGTGCCAGCAGTTACTCGAACGGGAAAGGGGAGCAGTACTTC. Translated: CASSYSNGKGEQYF.

The CDR3 here is CAISESQGDGDGYTF. DNA of the CDR3: TGTGCCATCAGTGAGTCGCAGGGGGACGGGGATGGCTACACCTTC. The rearrangement uses TRBV10-3 and TRBJ1-2, with 7 bases aligning to TRBD1. The germline V gene encodes CDR1 ENHRY and CDR2 SYGVKD. V lost 0 bases and J lost 6; bases outside the gene matches: 7. This CDR3 comprises 15 residues.

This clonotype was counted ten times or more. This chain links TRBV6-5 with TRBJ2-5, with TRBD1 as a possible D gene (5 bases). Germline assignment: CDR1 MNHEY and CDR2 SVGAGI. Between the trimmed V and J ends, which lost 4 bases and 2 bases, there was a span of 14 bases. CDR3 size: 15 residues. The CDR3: CASSLTQGRQETQYF. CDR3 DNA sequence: TGTGCCAGCAGTTTGACCCAGGGTCGGCAAGAGACCCAGTACTTC.

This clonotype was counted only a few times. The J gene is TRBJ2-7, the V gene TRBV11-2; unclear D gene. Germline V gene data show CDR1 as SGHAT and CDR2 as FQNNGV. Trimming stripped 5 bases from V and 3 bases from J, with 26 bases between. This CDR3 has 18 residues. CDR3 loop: CASSPNLPPGRAGYEQYF. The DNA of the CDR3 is TGTGCCAGCAGCCCTAACCTACCTCCTGGACGAGCCGGCTACGAGCAGTACTTC.

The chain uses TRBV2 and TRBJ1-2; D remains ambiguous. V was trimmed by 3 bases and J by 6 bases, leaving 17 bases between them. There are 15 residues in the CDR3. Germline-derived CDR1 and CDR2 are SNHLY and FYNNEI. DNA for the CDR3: TGTGCCAGCAGTGACGGGCCAGAGATATCTGATGGCTACACCTTC. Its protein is CASSDGPEISDGYTF.

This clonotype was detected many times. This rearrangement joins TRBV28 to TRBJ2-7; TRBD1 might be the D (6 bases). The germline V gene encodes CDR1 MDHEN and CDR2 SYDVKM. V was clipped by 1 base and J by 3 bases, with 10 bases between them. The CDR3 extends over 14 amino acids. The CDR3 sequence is CASSLFRQDYEQYF. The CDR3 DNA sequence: TGTGCCAGCAGTTTATTTAGACAGGACTACGAGCAGTACTTC.

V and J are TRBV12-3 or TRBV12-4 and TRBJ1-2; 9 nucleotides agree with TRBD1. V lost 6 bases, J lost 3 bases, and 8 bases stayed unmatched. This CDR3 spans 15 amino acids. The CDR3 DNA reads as TGTGCCAGCAGGATGGGAGGGACAGGGCACTATGGCTACACCTTC. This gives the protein CASRMGGTGHYGYTF.

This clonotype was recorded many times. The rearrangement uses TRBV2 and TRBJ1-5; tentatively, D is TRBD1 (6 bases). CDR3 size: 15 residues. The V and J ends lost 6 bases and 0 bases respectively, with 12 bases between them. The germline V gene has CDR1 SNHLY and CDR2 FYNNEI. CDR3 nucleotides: TGTGCCAGCAGCGCCGGGACATTTAGCAATCAGCCCCAGCATTTT. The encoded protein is CASSAGTFSNQPQHF.

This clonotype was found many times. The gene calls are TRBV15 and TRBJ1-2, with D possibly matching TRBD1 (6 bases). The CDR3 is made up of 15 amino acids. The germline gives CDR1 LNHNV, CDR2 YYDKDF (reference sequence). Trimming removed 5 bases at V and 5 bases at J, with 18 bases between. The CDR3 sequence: CATSLRVQGEYGYTF. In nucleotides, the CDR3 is TGTGCCACCAGCTTGCGAGTACAGGGCGAATATGGCTACACCTTC.

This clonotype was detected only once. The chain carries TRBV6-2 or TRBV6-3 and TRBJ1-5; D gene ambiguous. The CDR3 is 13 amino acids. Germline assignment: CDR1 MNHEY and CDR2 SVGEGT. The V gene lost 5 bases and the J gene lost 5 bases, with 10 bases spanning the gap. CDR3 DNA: TGTGCCAGCAGTGACGGATTACATCAGCCCCAGCATTTT. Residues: CASSDGLHQPQHF.

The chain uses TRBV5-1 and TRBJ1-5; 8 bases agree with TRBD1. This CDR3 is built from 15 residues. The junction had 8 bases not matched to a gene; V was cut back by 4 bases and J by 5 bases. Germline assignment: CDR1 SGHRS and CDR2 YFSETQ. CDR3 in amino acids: CASSLGPGGDQPQHF. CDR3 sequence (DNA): TGCGCCAGCAGCCTCGGGCCAGGGGGCGATCAGCCCCAGCATTTT. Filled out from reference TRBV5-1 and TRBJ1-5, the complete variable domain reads KAGVTQTPRYLIKTRGQQVTLSCSPISGHRSVSWYQQTPGQGLQFLFEYFSETQRNKGNFPGRFSGRQFSNSRSEMNVSTLELGDSALYLCASSLGPGGDQPQHFGDGTRLSIL.

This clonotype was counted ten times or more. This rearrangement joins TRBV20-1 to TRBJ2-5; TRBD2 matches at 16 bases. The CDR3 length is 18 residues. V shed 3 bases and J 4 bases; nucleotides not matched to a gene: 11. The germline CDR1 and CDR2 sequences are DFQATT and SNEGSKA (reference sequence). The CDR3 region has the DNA TGCAGTGCTAGCGGAACCGGGACTAGCGGGGGGGCTGGAGAGACCCAGTACTTC. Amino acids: CSASGTGTSGGAGETQYF.

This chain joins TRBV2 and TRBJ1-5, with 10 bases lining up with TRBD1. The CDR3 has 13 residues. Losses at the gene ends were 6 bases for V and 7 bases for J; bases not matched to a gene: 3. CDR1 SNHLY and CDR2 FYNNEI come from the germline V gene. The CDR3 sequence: CASRTGGGQPQHF. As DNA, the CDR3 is TGTGCCAGCAGGACAGGGGGCGGGCAGCCCCAGCATTTT.

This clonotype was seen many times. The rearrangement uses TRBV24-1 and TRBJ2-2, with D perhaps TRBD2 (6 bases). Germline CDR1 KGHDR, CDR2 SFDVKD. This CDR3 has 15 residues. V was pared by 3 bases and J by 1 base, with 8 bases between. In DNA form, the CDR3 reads TGTGCCACCAGTGATCATAGCGGGAACACCGGGGAGCTGTTTTTT. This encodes CATSDHSGNTGELFF.

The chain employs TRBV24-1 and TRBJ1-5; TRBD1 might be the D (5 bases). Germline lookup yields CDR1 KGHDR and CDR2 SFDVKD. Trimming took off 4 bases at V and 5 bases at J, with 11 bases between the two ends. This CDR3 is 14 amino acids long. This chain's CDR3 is CATSEKGPYQPQHF. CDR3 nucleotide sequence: TGTGCCACCAGTGAGAAGGGGCCCTATCAGCCCCAGCATTTT.

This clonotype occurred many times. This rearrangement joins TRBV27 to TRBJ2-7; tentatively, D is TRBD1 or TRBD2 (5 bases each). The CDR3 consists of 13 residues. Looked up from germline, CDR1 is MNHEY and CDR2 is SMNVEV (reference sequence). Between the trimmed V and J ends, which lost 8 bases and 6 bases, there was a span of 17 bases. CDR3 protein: CASRRHRDVEQYF. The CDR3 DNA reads TGTGCCAGCCGGCGTCACCGGGACGTCGAGCAGTACTTC.

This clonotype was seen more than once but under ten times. CDR3 residues: CASTTAHRELFF. Written as DNA, the CDR3 is TGTGCCAGCACCACGGCCCACCGGGAGCTGTTTTTT. The rearrangement joins TRBV3-1 to TRBJ2-2, with no clear D. V dropped 7 bases and J dropped 9 bases, with 12 bases sitting between them. Germline V gives CDR1 LGHDT, CDR2 YNNKEL (reference sequence). The CDR3 contains 12 residues.

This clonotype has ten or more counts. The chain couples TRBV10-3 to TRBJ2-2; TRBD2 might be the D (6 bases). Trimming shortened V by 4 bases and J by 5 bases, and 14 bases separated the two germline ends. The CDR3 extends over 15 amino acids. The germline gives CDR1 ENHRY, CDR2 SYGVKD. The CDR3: CAISAKVAETGELFF. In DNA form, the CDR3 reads TGTGCCATCAGTGCGAAGGTAGCGGAGACCGGGGAGCTGTTTTTT.

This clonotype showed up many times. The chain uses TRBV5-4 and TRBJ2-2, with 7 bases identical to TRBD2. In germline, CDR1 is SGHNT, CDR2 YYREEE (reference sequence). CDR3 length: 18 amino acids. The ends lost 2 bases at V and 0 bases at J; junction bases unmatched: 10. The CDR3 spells CASSLRRAGTANTGELFF. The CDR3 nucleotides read TGTGCCAGCAGCTTAAGGCGAGCGGGGACGGCGAACACCGGGGAGCTGTTTTTT.